Listed below are T cell receptor beta chains from one sample, sequenced in a study of T cell clones after liver transplantation. Assay: immunoSEQ multiplex PCR; the TCRdb copy retains only in-frame clones and omits some. There are 45,000 to 60,000 clones in the sample; 86% occur only once, and roughly 14% lies in the top ten. Sequencing used CD8+ T cells from blood, obtained 12 months after liver transplant. Receptor source: a human patient who received a liver transplant. Certain T cells may be donor cells from the graft. Each CDR3 is given with its conserved first and last residue. The D gene is left open where the match is weak. For some rows the clone size is stated as once, few or many, or as a class when expanded; others skip it.

- TRBJ2-1 - TRBV27 CASSLRSYNEQFF TGTGCCAGCAGTTTACGCTCCTACAATGAGCAGTTCTTC
- TRBJ1-1 few TRBV29-1 CSVPMGTEAFF TGCAGCGTCCCGATGGGCACTGAAGCTTTCTTT
- TRBJ2-3 - TRBV29-1 CSVEYGPTDTQYF TGCAGCGTTGAGTATGGCCCCACAGATACGCAGTATTTT
TRBD1 TRBJ2-3 - TRBV7-9 CASSLSSGGQGADTQYF TGTGCCAGCAGCTTGTCCTCGGGTGGACAGGGGGCAGATACGCAGTATTTT
TRBD1 TRBJ2-7 - TRBV10-3 CAISEFDRGATRLDSYEQYF TGTGCCATCAGTGAGTTTGACAGGGGAGCGACGAGACTAGACTCTTACGAGCAGTACTTC
TRBD2 TRBJ2-3 - TRBV2 CASSEVAGGGTDTQYF TGTGCCAGCAGTGAAGTGGCGGGAGGGGGCACAGATACGCAGTATTTT
- TRBJ2-7 - TRBV27 CASSLTQSYEQYF TGTGCCAGCAGTTTAACGCAGTCCTACGAGCAGTACTTC
TRBD1 TRBJ1-2 - TRBV5-5 CASSPLPGQFYGYTF TGTGCCAGCAGCCCGCTCCCGGGACAGTTCTATGGCTACACCTTC
TRBD2 TRBJ2-3 once TRBV29-1 CSVVSGRRLDTQYF TGCAGCGTCGTTAGCGGGAGAAGATTGGATACGCAGTATTTT
- TRBJ2-3 - TRBV9 CASSTSRDGYTDTQYF TGTGCCAGCAGCACCTCCCGGGACGGTTACACAGATACGCAGTATTTT
- TRBJ1-2 - TRBV9 CASSEQAYGYTF TGTGCCAGCAGCGAGCAGGCGTATGGCTACACCTTC
- TRBJ2-1 once TRBV4-2 CASSQDPTTVMLYNEQFF TGTGCCAGCAGCCAAGATCCGACTACCGTAATGCTCTACAATGAGCAGTTCTTC
- TRBJ2-7 - TRBV5-4 CASSSDYSYEQYF TGTGCCAGCAGCTCGGACTATTCCTACGAGCAGTACTTC
- TRBJ1-4 - TRBV2 CASNSGQSEKLFF TGTGCCAGCAATTCCGGACAGTCTGAAAAACTGTTTTTT
TRBD1 TRBJ1-2 - TRBV29-1 CSATGGRGYTF TGCAGCGCCACAGGGGGCCGAGGCTACACCTTC
- TRBJ2-3 few TRBV5-5 CASSFSAGPPADTQYF TGTGCCAGCAGCTTTTCTGCAGGGCCTCCCGCAGATACGCAGTATTTT
- TRBJ2-6 once TRBV19 CASSMVPGANVLTF TGTGCCAGTAGTATGGTGCCTGGGGCCAACGTCCTGACTTTC